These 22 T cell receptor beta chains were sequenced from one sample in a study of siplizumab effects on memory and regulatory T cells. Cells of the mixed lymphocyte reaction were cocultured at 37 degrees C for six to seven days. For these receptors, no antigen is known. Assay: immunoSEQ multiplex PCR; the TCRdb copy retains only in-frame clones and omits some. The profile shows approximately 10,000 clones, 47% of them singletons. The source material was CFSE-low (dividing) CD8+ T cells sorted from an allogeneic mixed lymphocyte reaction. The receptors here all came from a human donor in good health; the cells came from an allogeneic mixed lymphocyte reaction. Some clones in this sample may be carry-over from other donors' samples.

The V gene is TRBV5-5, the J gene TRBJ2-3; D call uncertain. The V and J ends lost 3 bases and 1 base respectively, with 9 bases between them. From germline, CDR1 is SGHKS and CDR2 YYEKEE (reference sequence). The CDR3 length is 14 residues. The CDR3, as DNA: TGTGCCAGCAGCTCCCTAGTTGGCACAGATACGCAGTATTTT. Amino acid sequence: CASSSLVGTDTQYF.

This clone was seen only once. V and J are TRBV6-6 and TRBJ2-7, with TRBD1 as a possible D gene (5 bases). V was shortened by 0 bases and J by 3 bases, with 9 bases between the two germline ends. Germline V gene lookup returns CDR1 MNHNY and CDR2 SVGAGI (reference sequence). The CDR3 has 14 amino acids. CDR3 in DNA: TGTGCCAGCAGTTACTCCGACAGAGACTACGAGCAGTACTTC. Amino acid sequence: CASSYSDRDYEQYF.

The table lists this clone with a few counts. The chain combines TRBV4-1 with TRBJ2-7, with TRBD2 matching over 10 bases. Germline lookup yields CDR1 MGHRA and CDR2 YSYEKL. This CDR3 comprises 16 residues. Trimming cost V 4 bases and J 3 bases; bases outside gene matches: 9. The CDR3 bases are TGCGCCAGCAGCCTCGTAGCGGGAGGTCTAGGCTACGAGCAGTACTTC. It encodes CASSLVAGGLGYEQYF.

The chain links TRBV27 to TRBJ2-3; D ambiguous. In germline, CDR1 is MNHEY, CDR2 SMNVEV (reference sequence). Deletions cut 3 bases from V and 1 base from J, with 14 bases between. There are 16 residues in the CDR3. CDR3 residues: CASSFVGGVGTDTQYF. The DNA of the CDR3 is TGTGCCAGCAGTTTCGTAGGTGGGGTTGGCACAGATACGCAGTATTTT.

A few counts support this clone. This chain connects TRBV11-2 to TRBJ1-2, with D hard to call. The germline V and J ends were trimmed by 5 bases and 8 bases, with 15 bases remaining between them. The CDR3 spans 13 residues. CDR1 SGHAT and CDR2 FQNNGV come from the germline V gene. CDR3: CASSPALTGGYTF. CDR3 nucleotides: TGTGCCAGCAGCCCAGCCTTGACGGGGGGCTACACCTTC.

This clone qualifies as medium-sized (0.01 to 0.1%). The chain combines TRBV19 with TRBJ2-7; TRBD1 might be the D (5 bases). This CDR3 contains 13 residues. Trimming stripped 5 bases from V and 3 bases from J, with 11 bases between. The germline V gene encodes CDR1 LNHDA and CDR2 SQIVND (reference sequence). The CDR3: CASSWGPIYEQYF. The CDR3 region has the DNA TGTGCCAGTAGTTGGGGCCCGATCTACGAGCAGTACTTC.

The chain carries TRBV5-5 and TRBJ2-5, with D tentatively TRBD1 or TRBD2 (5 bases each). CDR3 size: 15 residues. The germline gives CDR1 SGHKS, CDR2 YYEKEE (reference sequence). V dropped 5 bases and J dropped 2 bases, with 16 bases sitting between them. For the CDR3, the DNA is TGTGCCAGCAGTTGGGACGGGCGGTTGCAAGAGACCCAGTACTTC. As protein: CASSWDGRLQETQYF. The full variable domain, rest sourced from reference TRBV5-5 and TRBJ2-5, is DAGVTQSPTHLIKTRGQQVTLRCSPISGHKSVSWYQQVLGQGPQFIFQYYEKEERGRGNFPDRFSARQFPNYSSELNVNALLLGDSALYLCASSWDGRLQETQYFGPGTRLLVL.

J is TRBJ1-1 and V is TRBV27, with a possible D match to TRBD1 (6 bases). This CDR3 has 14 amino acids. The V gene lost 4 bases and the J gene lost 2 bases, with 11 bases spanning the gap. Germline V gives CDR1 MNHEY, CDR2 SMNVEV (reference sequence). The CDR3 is CASSYNRVNTEAFF. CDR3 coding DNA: TGTGCCAGCAGTTATAACAGGGTTAACACTGAAGCTTTCTTT.

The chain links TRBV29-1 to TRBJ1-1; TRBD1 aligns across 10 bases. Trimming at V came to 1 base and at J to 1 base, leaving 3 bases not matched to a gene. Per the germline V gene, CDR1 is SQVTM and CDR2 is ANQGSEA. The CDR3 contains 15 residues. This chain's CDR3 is CSVEGTGGANTEAFF. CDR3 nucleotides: TGCAGCGTTGAAGGGACAGGGGGAGCGAACACTGAAGCTTTCTTT.

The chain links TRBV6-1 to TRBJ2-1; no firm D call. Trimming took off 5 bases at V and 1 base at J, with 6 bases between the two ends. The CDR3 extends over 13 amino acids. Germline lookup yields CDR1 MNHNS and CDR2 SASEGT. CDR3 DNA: TGTGCCAGCAGTTATCGGTCCTACAATGAGCAGTTCTTC. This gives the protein CASSYRSYNEQFF.

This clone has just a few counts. DNA of the CDR3: TGTGCCAGTAGTATATGGGCCACAGATACGCAGTATTTT. Translating gives CASSIWATDTQYF. The chain joins TRBV19 to TRBJ2-3; D is undetermined. V was shortened by 2 bases and J by 2 bases, with 5 bases between the two germline ends. Germline V gives CDR1 LNHDA, CDR2 SQIVND (reference sequence). The CDR3 is made up of 13 amino acids.

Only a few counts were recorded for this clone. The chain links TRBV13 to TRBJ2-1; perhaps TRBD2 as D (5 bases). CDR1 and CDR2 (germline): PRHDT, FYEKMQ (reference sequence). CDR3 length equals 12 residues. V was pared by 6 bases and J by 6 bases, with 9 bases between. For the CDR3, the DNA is TGTGCCAGCAGGACGGGGATCAATGAGCAGTTCTTC. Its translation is CASRTGINEQFF.

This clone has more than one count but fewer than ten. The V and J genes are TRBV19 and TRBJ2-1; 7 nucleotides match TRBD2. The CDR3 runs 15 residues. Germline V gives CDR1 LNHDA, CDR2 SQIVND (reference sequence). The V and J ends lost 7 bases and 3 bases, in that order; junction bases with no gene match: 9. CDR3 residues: CASTPAGNIYNEQFF. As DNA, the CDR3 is TGTGCCAGTACCCCAGCGGGAAATATCTACAATGAGCAGTTCTTC.

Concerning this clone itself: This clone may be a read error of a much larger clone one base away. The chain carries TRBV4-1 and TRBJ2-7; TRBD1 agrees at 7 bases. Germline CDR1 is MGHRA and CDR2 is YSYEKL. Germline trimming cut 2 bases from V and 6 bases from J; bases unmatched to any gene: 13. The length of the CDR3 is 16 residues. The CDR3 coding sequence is TGCGCCAGCAGCCAACTTATGACAGGGAACCGCTGCGAGCAGTACTTC. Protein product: CASSQLMTGNRCEQYF.

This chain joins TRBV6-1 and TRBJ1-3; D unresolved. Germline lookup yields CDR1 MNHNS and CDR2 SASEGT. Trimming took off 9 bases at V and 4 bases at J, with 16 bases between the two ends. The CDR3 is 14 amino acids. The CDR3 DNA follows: TGTGCCAGTAATACACCGGCGAACGGAAACACCATATATTTT. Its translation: CASNTPANGNTIYF.

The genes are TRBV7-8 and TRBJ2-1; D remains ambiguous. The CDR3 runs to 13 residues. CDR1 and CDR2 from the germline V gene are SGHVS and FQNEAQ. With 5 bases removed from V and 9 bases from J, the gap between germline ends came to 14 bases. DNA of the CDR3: TGTGCCAGCAGCGACCGGACCGGCCCTGAGCAGTTCTTC. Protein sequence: CASSDRTGPEQFF. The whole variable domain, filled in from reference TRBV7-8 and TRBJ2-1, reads GAGVSQSPRYKVAKRGQDVALRCDPISGHVSLFWYQQALGQGPEFLTYFQNEAQLDKSGLPSDRFFAERPEGSVSTLKIQRTQQEDSAVYLCASSDRTGPEQFFGPGTRLTVL.

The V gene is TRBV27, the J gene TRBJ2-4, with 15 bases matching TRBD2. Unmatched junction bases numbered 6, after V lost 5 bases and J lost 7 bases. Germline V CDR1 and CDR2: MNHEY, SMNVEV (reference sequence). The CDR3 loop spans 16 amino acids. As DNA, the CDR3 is TGTGCCAGCAGTCTAAGCGGGACTAGCGGGGGGAACATTCAGTACTTC. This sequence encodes CASSLSGTSGGNIQYF.

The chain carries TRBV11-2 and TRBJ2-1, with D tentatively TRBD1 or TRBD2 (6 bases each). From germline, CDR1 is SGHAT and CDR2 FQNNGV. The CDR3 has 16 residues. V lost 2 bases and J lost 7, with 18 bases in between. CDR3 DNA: TGTGCCAGCAGCTTATCTACGGGGGCCCTTTGGAATGAGCAGTTCTTC. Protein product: CASSLSTGALWNEQFF.

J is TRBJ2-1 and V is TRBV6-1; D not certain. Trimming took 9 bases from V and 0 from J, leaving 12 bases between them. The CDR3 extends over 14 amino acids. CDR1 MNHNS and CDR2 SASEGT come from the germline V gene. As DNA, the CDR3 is TGTGCCAGTTGGTGGCAGATCTCCTACAATGAGCAGTTCTTC. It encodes CASWWQISYNEQFF.

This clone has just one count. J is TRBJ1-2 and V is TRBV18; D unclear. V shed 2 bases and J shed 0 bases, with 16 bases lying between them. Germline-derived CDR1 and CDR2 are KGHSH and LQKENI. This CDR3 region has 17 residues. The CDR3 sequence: CASSPGGWMEANYGYTF. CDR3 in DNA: TGTGCCAGCTCACCAGGCGGCTGGATGGAGGCTAACTATGGCTACACCTTC.

CDR3 residues: CASSPSVPEAFF. The CDR3 DNA reads as TGTGCCAGCAGCCCTTCTGTCCCGGAAGCTTTCTTT. The chain is built from TRBV11-2 and TRBJ1-1; D remains unclear. V was trimmed by 5 bases and J by 8 bases, leaving 12 bases between them. The CDR3 length is 12 residues. Germline V CDR1 and CDR2: SGHAT, FQNNGV. Combining the CDR3 with reference TRBV11-2 and TRBJ1-1 gives the whole variable domain EAGVAQSPRYKIIEKRQSVAFWCNPISGHATLYWYQQILGQGPKLLIQFQNNGVVDDSQLPKDRFSAERLKGVDSTLKIQPAKLEDSAVYLCASSPSVPEAFFGQGTRLTVV.

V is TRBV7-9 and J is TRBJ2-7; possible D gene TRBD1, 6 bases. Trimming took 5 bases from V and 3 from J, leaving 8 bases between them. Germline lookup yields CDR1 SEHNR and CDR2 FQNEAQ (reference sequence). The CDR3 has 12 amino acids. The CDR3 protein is CASSPTGYEQYF. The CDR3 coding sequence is TGTGCCAGCAGCCCGACAGGCTACGAGCAGTACTTC.